This is a list of T cell receptor beta chains from one sample in a study of T cell changes during pregnancy in multiple sclerosis. Only in-frame clones appear in the TCRdb table, and some are missing; sequencing was by immunoSEQ multiplex PCR. The sample contains about 40,000 clones, roughly 90% of which appear only once. The source was CD8+ T cells from peripheral blood mononuclear cells, collected in the first trimester of pregnancy. Receptors originate from a female donor with multiple sclerosis, enrolled in a pregnancy study. CDR3s include the opening cysteine and the closing phenylalanine or tryptophan. Each record gives: CDR3 DNA, CDR3 protein, J gene, clone size, D gene, V gene. D genes are given only for firm matches. Clone size appears in some rows only: once, few, many, or a class for an expanded clone.

TGTGCCAGCAGTGGAGGGCTTAGCGGGGGGGTCACCGGGGAGCTGTTTTTT | CASSGGLSGGVTGELFF | TRBJ2-2 | few | TRBD2 | TRBV27
TGTGCCAGCAGCGTCTCAGGGATGGGTGGCACTGAAGCTTTCTTT | CASSVSGMGGTEAFF | TRBJ1-1 | . | . | TRBV9
TGTGCCGCCGGGACTAGCGGGGTTGAGACCCAGTACTTC | CAAGTSGVETQYF | TRBJ2-5 | . | TRBD2 | TRBV10-3
TGCAGCGTTGGCCTTCTTCAGGGGAATGGAGAGACCCAGTACTTC | CSVGLLQGNGETQYF | TRBJ2-5 | . | . | TRBV29-1
TGTGCCAGCAGTTACTCGACCCTCGGGGAAACTGAAGCTTTCTTT | CASSYSTLGETEAFF | TRBJ1-1 | . | . | TRBV6-6
TGTGCCAGCAGCCCCTGGGGCGAGGGTCCCGCGGGGAACATTCAGTACTTC | CASSPWGEGPAGNIQYF | TRBJ2-4 | . | . | TRBV7-9
TGTGCCAGCATGTTCGGGAATGGCTACACCTTC | CASMFGNGYTF | TRBJ1-2 | few | . | TRBV2
TGTGCCAGCAGCTTAGACGGGAGCTCCTACGAGCAGTACTTC | CASSLDGSSYEQYF | TRBJ2-7 | once | . | TRBV7-9
TGTGCCAGCAGCTTAGCGGGACAAGATGGTGGCTACACCTTC | CASSLAGQDGGYTF | TRBJ1-2 | . | . | TRBV7-9
TGTGCCAGCAGCTTCGGGACACCGTCCTACGAGCAGTACTTC | CASSFGTPSYEQYF | TRBJ2-7 | . | . | TRBV5-6
TGTGCCAGCAGTTCCGCCCCGGGGGGGAACTATGGCTACACCTTC | CASSSAPGGNYGYTF | TRBJ1-2 | . | . | TRBV27
TGTGCCAGCAGCGGAACGGGGCTAGCGGATTCTTACGAGCAGTACTTC | CASSGTGLADSYEQYF | TRBJ2-7 | . | TRBD2 | TRBV2
TGTGCCAGCAGCCAAGAGTACAGGAGCACAGATACGCAGTATTTT | CASSQEYRSTDTQYF | TRBJ2-3 | . | . | TRBV14
TGTGCCAGCAGCCTTACCGGGACTAGAGGGGAGCAGTTCTTC | CASSLTGTRGEQFF | TRBJ2-1 | . | TRBD2 | TRBV2
TGTGCCAGCAGCGTAGAGGGGGTCGAGGGCTATGGCTACACCTTC | CASSVEGVEGYGYTF | TRBJ1-2 | . | . | TRBV9
TGTGCCAGCAGTGATGGTCCAGATTACAATGAGCAGTTCTTC | CASSDGPDYNEQFF | TRBJ2-1 | . | . | TRBV6-1
TGTGCCACCAGGGACAGCGACTCCTACGAGCAGTACTTC | CATRDSDSYEQYF | TRBJ2-7 | . | TRBD1 | TRBV6-6
TGTGCCAGTATGGGACAGGGGTACAATGAGCAGTTCTTC | CASMGQGYNEQFF | TRBJ2-1 | . | TRBD1 | TRBV25-1
TGTGCCAGCAGCTGGGACAGGCCCTACGAGCAGTACTTC | CASSWDRPYEQYF | TRBJ2-7 | . | TRBD1 | TRBV2
TGTGCCAGCAGCGTTTCAGGGACAGGCAACAATGAGCAGTTCTTC | CASSVSGTGNNEQFF | TRBJ2-1 | once | TRBD1 | TRBV9
TGCGCCAGCAGCTTGGCAGGGACAGGCTTCACAGATACGCAGTATTTT | CASSLAGTGFTDTQYF | TRBJ2-3 | . | TRBD1 | TRBV5-1
TGTGCCAGTAGTATATTAGGGGAAGGCTACACCTTC | CASSILGEGYTF | TRBJ1-2 | . | . | TRBV19
TGTGCCAGCAGACAGGGGGGGGCCACAGATACGCAGTATTTT | CASRQGGATDTQYF | TRBJ2-3 | . | . | TRBV6-4
TGTGCCAGCACCATACGCGGGGGCGGGAACTACGAGCAGTACTTC | CASTIRGGGNYEQYF | TRBJ2-7 | . | . | TRBV5-4
TGTGCCAGCAGCCCGGACAGCTCAGATACGCAGTATTTT | CASSPDSSDTQYF | TRBJ2-3 | once | . | TRBV13
TGTGCCAGCAGCACTTCGGTGGGCACCTACTATGGCTACACCTTC | CASSTSVGTYYGYTF | TRBJ1-2 | once | . | TRBV7-9
TGTGCCAGCAGCTTATCTCGGACAGAGAATTCACCCCTCCACTTT | CASSLSRTENSPLHF | TRBJ1-6 | few | . | TRBV7-9
TGTGCCAGCAGCCTCGGACAGTCAGAGCAGTACTTC | CASSLGQSEQYF | TRBJ2-7 | . | . | TRBV11-2
TGTGCCAGCCGACAGGGGTCCACTGAAGCTTTCTTT | CASRQGSTEAFF | TRBJ1-1 | . | TRBD1 | TRBV19
TGTGCCAGCAGTGAAGAGTGGTCAGGGAACTACGAGCAGTACTTC | CASSEEWSGNYEQYF | TRBJ2-7 | . | . | TRBV2
TGTGCCAGCAGTGAAACAGGGGGGGAAAATCAGCCCCAGCATTTT | CASSETGGENQPQHF | TRBJ1-5 | . | TRBD1 | TRBV6-4
TGTGCCAGCAGCTTATATGGGCGGGGGGACGAGCAGTACTTC | CASSLYGRGDEQYF | TRBJ2-7 | . | TRBD2 | TRBV7-8
TGTGCCAGTAGTATAGATGCAGGGGATGGCAATCAGCCCCAGCATTTT | CASSIDAGDGNQPQHF | TRBJ1-5 | . | . | TRBV19
TGTGCCAGCAGCGTAGGGTTACGAAGCGGGGGCCCCTACAATGAGCAGTTCTTC | CASSVGLRSGGPYNEQFF | TRBJ2-1 | . | TRBD2 | TRBV9
TGTGCCAGCAGCTTTATTAGCGGGGGGGTCACCTACAATGAGCAGTTCTTC | CASSFISGGVTYNEQFF | TRBJ2-1 | . | TRBD2 | TRBV5-6
TGTGCCAGCAGTCCGACCAGGGCGCAGTTAGTCTATGGCTACACCTTC | CASSPTRAQLVYGYTF | TRBJ1-2 | . | . | TRBV5-6
TGTGCCAGCAGCTTGGCCCGTGGGCCCGAGTCCGGGGAGCTGTTTTTT | CASSLARGPESGELFF | TRBJ2-2 | . | . | TRBV11-3
TGCGCCAGCAGCCAAGTTTCGGGGGGGGTGGAGACCCAGTACTTC | CASSQVSGGVETQYF | TRBJ2-5 | . | TRBD2 | TRBV4-1
TGTGCCTGGAGTGTGGGGACAGGGGTTAGTGAGCAGTACTTC | CAWSVGTGVSEQYF | TRBJ2-7 | . | TRBD1 | TRBV30
TGTGCCAGCAGCCAAGAGTCTAGCGGGGGGGACACCGGGGAGCTGTTTTTT | CASSQESSGGDTGELFF | TRBJ2-2 | . | TRBD2 | TRBV4-2
TGTGCCAGCACCCCTAGTCATTCCTATGATTCACCCCTCCACTTT | CASTPSHSYDSPLHF | TRBJ1-6 | . | . | TRBV6-5
TGTGCCTGGAGTGGGGGACAGGAGGATGAGCAGTTCTTC | CAWSGGQEDEQFF | TRBJ2-1 | . | TRBD1 | TRBV30
TGTGCCAGCAGCTTGTCCCCGAGGGATCAGCCCCAGCATTTT | CASSLSPRDQPQHF | TRBJ1-5 | . | . | TRBV5-5
TGTGCCAGCAGCCCAAGAACGGGGGTGGGGGAAAAACTGTTTTTT | CASSPRTGVGEKLFF | TRBJ1-4 | . | . | TRBV9
TGTGCCAGCAGCCAAGAGCGGGGGCGCGGGTCTTTGGGAGAAAAACTGTTTTTT | CASSQERGRGSLGEKLFF | TRBJ1-4 | few | . | TRBV4-2